These 21 T cell receptor beta chains came from one sample sequenced in a study of post-analysis software for immune sequencing data. The study, taken as a whole, reports: Several TRBV segments occurring more often in patients than controls included TRBV5-6, TRBV5-1 and TRBV20-1.

No antigen has been identified for these receptors. Unique-molecular-identifier-tagged TCR beta cDNA libraries were used. TCRdb redid the calling of the PCR reads with MiXCR, one entry per CDR3 protein. This table holds approximately 730,000 distinct CDR3 sequences, 30% found once. Sequenced input: blood. Every receptor here comes from a girl between 5 and 17 years old with multiple sclerosis.

The chain carries TRBV6-2 or TRBV6-3 and TRBJ2-6; either TRBD1 or TRBD2 may fit D (5 bases each). The CDR3 sequence is 16 residues long. The ends were cut back, 11 bases at V and 4 bases at J, with 21 bases in the middle. Germline V gives CDR1 MNHEY, CDR2 SVGEGT. This CDR3 is CACTDPGPLGANVLTF. For the CDR3, the DNA is TGTGCCTGCACTGATCCGGGACCCCTGGGGGCCAACGTCCTGACTTTC.

This clonotype has just a few counts. This rearrangement joins TRBV28 to TRBJ1-2, with D possibly being TRBD1 (5 bases). Germline lookup yields CDR1 MDHEN and CDR2 SYDVKM. The CDR3 is 14 residues long. V dropped 5 bases and J dropped 5 bases, with 15 bases sitting between them. The CDR3 DNA follows: TGTGCCAGCAGTCCCCCCGACAGTTCTTATGGCTACACCTTC. Its protein product is CASSPPDSSYGYTF.

This sequence joins TRBV7-9 and TRBJ2-7, with D possibly being TRBD1 or TRBD2 (5 bases each). Germline CDR1 reads SEHNR; CDR2 reads FQNEAQ (reference sequence). Deletions cut 2 bases from V and 1 base from J, with 15 bases between. This CDR3 region has 16 residues. This CDR3 is CASSLRGQSVSYEQYF. The CDR3 DNA sequence: TGTGCCAGCAGCTTACGGGGCCAGTCCGTATCCTACGAGCAGTACTTC.

This chain joins TRBV12-3 or TRBV12-4 and TRBJ2-6; D possibly matches TRBD1 or TRBD2 (5 bases each). V gave up 5 bases and J gave up 2 bases, with 16 bases separating them. The CDR3 runs 17 residues. The CDR3 DNA sequence: TGTGCCAGCAGTGCCAGGGACGCAGGCACTGGGGCCAACGTCCTGACTTTC. This sequence encodes CASSARDAGTGANVLTF.

The J gene is TRBJ1-1, the V gene TRBV12-3 or TRBV12-4; D is uncertain. The CDR3 has 13 amino acids. Trimming removed 6 bases at V and 3 bases at J, with 11 bases between. In DNA, the CDR3 is TGTGCCAGCAGCCCCCAGGCGGACACTGAAGCTTTCTTT. As protein: CASSPQADTEAFF.

Of note for this clonotype: Sequence at one end of the junction differs from germline and may be a read error. The chain uses TRBV27 and TRBJ2-7, with 14 nucleotides matching TRBD2. CDR1 and CDR2 from the germline V gene are MNHEY and SMNVEV (reference sequence). The CDR3 runs 19 residues. The CDR3: CASSFRPWTSGRRPYGQYF. CDR3 DNA: TGTGCCAGCAGTTTTCGCCCCTGGACTAGCGGGAGGCGCCCCTACGGGCAGTACTTC.

This chain joins TRBV20-1 and TRBJ1-1; no clear D. The ends were cut back, 6 bases at V and 4 bases at J, with 18 bases in the middle. CDR3 length: 14 residues. Germline-derived CDR1 and CDR2 are DFQATT and SNEGSKA (reference sequence). The CDR3 is CSAPAIPRGTEAFF. Here the CDR3 DNA reads TGCAGTGCCCCGGCCATCCCGCGGGGCACTGAAGCTTTCTTT.

In this sample, this clonotype turned up a few times. The chain combines TRBV2 with TRBJ1-6; D is possibly TRBD1 (6 bases). The CDR3 loop spans 15 amino acids. The ends were cut back, 6 bases at V and 6 bases at J, with 15 bases in the middle. Germline CDR1 and CDR2: SNHLY and FYNNEI. The CDR3 coding sequence is TGTGCCAGCAGCCTCCGACAGGATTCTAATTCACCCCTCCACTTT. It encodes CASSLRQDSNSPLHF.

In its sample, this clonotype was seen a few times. This chain uses TRBV7-2 with TRBJ2-5; a weak D match, TRBD1 (6 bases). The germline V gene has CDR1 SGHTA and CDR2 FQGNSA. The CDR3 totals 14 residues. V was pared by 5 bases and J by 3 bases, with 13 bases between. The DNA of the CDR3 is TGTGCCAGCAGCCCCACAGGGATCGAAGAGACCCAGTACTTC. It encodes CASSPTGIEETQYF.

The chain recombines TRBV20-1 with TRBJ2-5, with D possibly matching TRBD2 (6 bases). Trimming removed 6 bases from V and 0 bases from J, with 20 bases in between. Germline V gene lookup returns CDR1 DFQATT and CDR2 SNEGSKA (reference sequence). The CDR3 has 16 residues. DNA of the CDR3: TGCAGTGCCCCACGACGTTTCCGGGGGTACCAAGAGACCCAGTACTTC. This encodes CSAPRRFRGYQETQYF.

This clonotype was found a few times. This chain joins TRBV6-1 and TRBJ2-7; 7 nucleotides line up with TRBD1. V lost 7 bases and J lost 3; bases outside the gene matches: 3. CDR1 is MNHNS, CDR2 SASEGT, per germline. The CDR3 loop spans 12 amino acids. CDR3 bases: TGTGCCAGCACAGGGACAGTCTACGAGCAGTACTTC. It codes for CASTGTVYEQYF.

This clonotype was seen only a few times. The V call is TRBV7-2, the J call TRBJ2-7; 9 bases align to TRBD2. The germline CDR1 and CDR2 sequences are SGHTA and FQGNSA. The CDR3 loop spans 15 amino acids. The junction had 4 bases not matched to a gene; V was cut back by 4 bases and J by 0 bases. The chain's CDR3 is CASSWTSASSYEQYF. The CDR3 nucleotides read TGTGCCAGCAGCTGGACTAGCGCAAGCTCCTACGAGCAGTACTTC.

J is TRBJ2-5 and V is TRBV2; D is undetermined. The V gene's germline CDR1 is SNHLY and CDR2 FYNNEI. The CDR3 is 15 residues long. The V end was cut by 0 bases, the J end by 2 bases, with 10 bases between. CDR3: CASSEARTEQETQYF. CDR3 DNA sequence: TGTGCCAGCAGTGAAGCTCGAACGGAGCAAGAGACCCAGTACTTC.

This clonotype was observed a handful of times. V and J are TRBV7-9 and TRBJ2-5, with D tentatively TRBD1 (5 bases). This CDR3 region has 13 residues. Trimming took 4 bases from V and 11 from J, leaving 17 bases between them. Germline V gives CDR1 SEHNR, CDR2 FQNEAQ (reference sequence). CDR3 DNA sequence: TGTGCCAGCAGCTCCGACAGCCTCTACGGGCAGTACTTC. Encoded protein: CASSSDSLYGQYF.

The table lists this clonotype with a few counts. CDR3 loop: CASVARGLAGASYEQYF. In DNA, the CDR3 is TGTGCCAGCGTTGCGCGCGGACTAGCGGGAGCTTCCTACGAGCAGTACTTC. V gene TRBV27 combines with J gene TRBJ2-7, with 13 bases identical to TRBD2. Per germline, CDR1 MNHEY and CDR2 SMNVEV (reference sequence). The CDR3 has 17 residues. J was trimmed by 1 base and V by 8 bases; bases with no gene match: 11.

This clonotype was seen more than once but under ten times. CDR3 DNA: TGTACCAGCAGCTTAGTGATGCCCGAGGGGGATACGCAGTATTTT. It encodes CTSSLVMPEGDTQYF. The chain combines TRBV7-2 with TRBJ2-3; tentatively, D is TRBD1 or TRBD2 (5 bases each). V lost 1 base, J lost 6 bases, and 14 bases lay in between. CDR3 size: 15 residues. Germline V CDR1 and CDR2: SGHTA, FQGNSA.

This chain joins TRBV4-3 and TRBJ2-7; weak D call: TRBD2 (6 bases). CDR1 and CDR2 (germline): LGHNA, YSLEER. Between the trimmed V and J ends, which lost 4 bases and 2 bases, there was a span of 12 bases. This CDR3 has 14 amino acids. The CDR3 region has the DNA TGCGCCAGCAGCCGGCTAGCGAGACCCTACGAGCAGTACTTC. It specifies CASSRLARPYEQYF.

This clonotype was detected ten times or more. The chain joins TRBV6-5 to TRBJ2-7; 9 bases map to TRBD1. This CDR3 has 14 residues. V dropped 7 bases and J dropped 1; count of bases not matched to a gene: 5. Germline V CDR1 and CDR2: MNHEY, SVGAGI. CDR3 region: CASTGDRDSYEQYF. In DNA, the CDR3 is TGTGCCAGCACTGGGGACAGGGATTCCTACGAGCAGTACTTC.

V is TRBV12-3 or TRBV12-4 and J is TRBJ2-2, with a weak D call TRBD2 (7 bases). Trimming left V 5 bases short and J 8 bases short, with 18 bases between. This CDR3 has 15 residues. The chain's CDR3 is CASSPRGGGRGELFF. The DNA for the CDR3 is TGTGCCAGCAGTCCTAGGGGGGGAGGTCGTGGGGAGCTGTTTTTT.

This clonotype was found a few times. V and J are TRBV29-1 and TRBJ1-4; TRBD1 matches 8 bases. V was pared by 6 bases and J by 4 bases, with 7 bases of the junction left unmatched. From germline, CDR1 is SQVTM and CDR2 ANQGSEA. This CDR3 region has 14 residues. Here the CDR3 DNA reads TGCAGCGTGGGGACAGGCTCTCTTAATGAAAAACTGTTTTTT. Protein sequence: CSVGTGSLNEKLFF.

This clonotype was observed a handful of times. V gene TRBV11-2 combines with J gene TRBJ2-7; 9 bases fit TRBD2. CDR3 length: 18 residues. The J segment lost 2 bases and the V segment lost 5 bases, leaving 16 bases of the junction unmatched. The germline CDR1 and CDR2 sequences are SGHAT and FQNNGV. The CDR3 DNA reads TGTGCCAGCAGCCTCCTTTTCGCCGGCGGGAGGGCCCCCTACGAGCAGTACTTC. Its protein product is CASSLLFAGGRAPYEQYF.